A selection of T cell receptor beta chains follows, all from one sample in a study of T cells after yellow fever vaccination. TCRdb processed the 5' RACE reads anew with MiXCR; each CDR3 protein has one entry. Counted here are hundreds of thousands of distinct CDR3 sequences, more than 9% occurring once; the ten biggest clones make up more than 13%. Material: PBMCs, obtained on the day of the yellow fever booster vaccination. These receptors all come from a young man who received the YFV17D yellow fever vaccine. Each CDR3 is given with its conserved first and last residue.

TRBJ2-5 | TRBV5-1 | CASSLSPGDQETQYF
TRBJ2-7 | TRBV9 | CASSSQGSVYEQYF
TRBJ2-3 | TRBV14 | CASSQAPGAEYSDTQYF
TRBJ1-4 | TRBV6-5 | CASSYGGQDEKLFF
TRBJ2-3 | TRBV27 | CASKTLSFTDTQYF
TRBJ2-1 | TRBV6-2/TRBV6-3 | CASSRQDSSYNEQFF
TRBJ2-7 | TRBV20-1 | CSAPSGGLGQYF
TRBJ2-5 | TRBV20-1 | CSARDWRGPEETQYF
TRBJ2-1 | TRBV5-1 | CASSLPEGGIWAYNEQFF
TRBJ2-5 | TRBV9 | CASSLGPTSGRTETQYF
TRBJ2-5 | TRBV19 | CASSIGWGETQYF
TRBJ2-3 | TRBV29-1 | CSGGRGYTDTQYF
TRBJ2-1 | TRBV12-3/TRBV12-4 | CASRYDSENEQFF
TRBJ2-7 | TRBV9 | CASNRAPDAYEQYF
TRBJ2-7 | TRBV7-2 | CASSTRTAGLGEQYF
TRBJ2-1 | TRBV24-1 | CATSDPIAANEQFF
TRBJ2-7 | TRBV6-4 | CASSESDGYEQYF
TRBJ2-2 | TRBV5-1 | CASSLPWTVANTGELFF